The rows below give T cell receptor beta chains drawn from one sample of a study of blood T cell repertoires in COVID-19. The protocol was immunoSEQ multiplex PCR, while the TCRdb copy is restricted to in-frame clones and leaves out a portion. The sample shows approximately 15,000 clones, 70% to 80% of them seen only once. The sample comprised peripheral blood. These receptors were collected from a human donor in a cohort sampled during active COVID-19. Each CDR3 is given with its conserved first and last residue. Fields, in order: J gene, V gene, CDR3 protein.

j_gene: TRBJ2-3
v_gene: TRBV27
CDR3aa: CASSLAPEGPDTQYF

j_gene: TRBJ1-1
v_gene: TRBV5-1
CDR3aa: CASSLQVAGTEAFF

j_gene: TRBJ1-1
v_gene: TRBV25-1
CDR3aa: CASSDRPDRVGEAFF

j_gene: TRBJ2-1
v_gene: TRBV6-5
CDR3aa: CASTVTQISYNEQFF

j_gene: TRBJ2-7
v_gene: TRBV7-9
CDR3aa: CASSLDRYPYEQYF

j_gene: TRBJ2-1
v_gene: TRBV7-3
CDR3aa: CASSLQGTSGRNEQFF

j_gene: TRBJ2-3
v_gene: TRBV7-9
CDR3aa: CASSWGTSGGRTDTQYF

j_gene: TRBJ1-2
v_gene: TRBV7-2
CDR3aa: CASSLEAGSNYGYTF

j_gene: TRBJ1-2
v_gene: TRBV29-1
CDR3aa: CSVEEGARGYTF

j_gene: TRBJ2-7
v_gene: TRBV5-1
CDR3aa: CASSWGQGGVYEQYF

j_gene: TRBJ2-3
v_gene: TRBV10-1
CDR3aa: CASSESIAGGTDTQYF

j_gene: TRBJ2-7
v_gene: TRBV5-5
CDR3aa: CASSFGAGGLYEQYF

j_gene: TRBJ2-1
v_gene: TRBV6-5
CDR3aa: CASSYAGLAPGEQFF

j_gene: TRBJ1-1
v_gene: TRBV24-1
CDR3aa: CATSDSNPRQPFGEAFF

j_gene: TRBJ2-7
v_gene: TRBV7-9
CDR3aa: CASSPTPLTGGIAYEQYF

j_gene: TRBJ2-5
v_gene: TRBV29-1
CDR3aa: CSANRGFETQYF

j_gene: TRBJ1-2
v_gene: TRBV30
CDR3aa: CAWSVMFRAPGGYTF

j_gene: TRBJ2-4
v_gene: TRBV7-2
CDR3aa: CASSLVTSGSIQYF

j_gene: TRBJ2-7
v_gene: TRBV2
CDR3aa: CASTLPRGGDYEQYF

j_gene: TRBJ1-5
v_gene: TRBV6-5
CDR3aa: CATSREGSGNQPQHF

j_gene: TRBJ2-7
v_gene: TRBV2
CDR3aa: CASSYTGALTYEQYF

j_gene: TRBJ1-5
v_gene: TRBV10-1
CDR3aa: CATQVGLNQPQHF

j_gene: TRBJ2-2
v_gene: TRBV9
CDR3aa: CASSVLQGADTGELFF

j_gene: TRBJ1-1
v_gene: TRBV28
CDR3aa: CASSTGGASGTEAFF

j_gene: TRBJ1-1
v_gene: TRBV27
CDR3aa: CASSNHQGRNTEAFF

j_gene: TRBJ2-2
v_gene: TRBV9
CDR3aa: CASSENYSPRGELFF

j_gene: TRBJ1-1
v_gene: TRBV6-1
CDR3aa: CASSEVNAMGEAFF

j_gene: TRBJ1-2
v_gene: TRBV27
CDR3aa: CASRTQAANYGYTF

j_gene: TRBJ2-1
v_gene: TRBV27
CDR3aa: CASSPLASPGNEQFF

j_gene: TRBJ2-1
v_gene: TRBV9
CDR3aa: CASSVMVDSNEQFF

j_gene: TRBJ2-7
v_gene: TRBV15
CDR3aa: CATRDRGYEQYF

j_gene: TRBJ2-3
v_gene: TRBV2
CDR3aa: CASSGTSSRDTQYF

j_gene: TRBJ2-7
v_gene: TRBV28
CDR3aa: CASTIRLTGEIEQYF

j_gene: TRBJ2-1
v_gene: TRBV19
CDR3aa: CASSPRHSNNEQFF

j_gene: TRBJ2-7
v_gene: TRBV29-1
CDR3aa: CSVGTGGTYEQYF

j_gene: TRBJ2-3
v_gene: TRBV9
CDR3aa: CASSPRVAEAQYF

j_gene: TRBJ2-1
v_gene: TRBV6-1
CDR3aa: CASSEVDRGVDNEQFF

j_gene: TRBJ2-1
v_gene: TRBV11-3
CDR3aa: CASSVTSGDYNEQFF

j_gene: TRBJ1-1
v_gene: TRBV27
CDR3aa: CASSSTGSLIAFF

j_gene: TRBJ1-4
v_gene: TRBV20-1
CDR3aa: CSASRDRGSTNEKLFF

j_gene: TRBJ2-5
v_gene: TRBV6-5
CDR3aa: CASSSPAGVGETQYF

j_gene: TRBJ2-7
v_gene: TRBV13
CDR3aa: CASSPRDISYEQYF

j_gene: TRBJ2-5
v_gene: TRBV12-5
CDR3aa: CASGGLAGASGETQYF

j_gene: TRBJ1-3
v_gene: TRBV28
CDR3aa: CASSYETGGVNTIYF

j_gene: TRBJ2-7
v_gene: TRBV9
CDR3aa: CASSVGEVGEQYF

j_gene: TRBJ2-7
v_gene: TRBV10-1
CDR3aa: CASSENGYEQYF

j_gene: TRBJ2-1
v_gene: TRBV11-2
CDR3aa: CASSLVLALNEQFF

j_gene: TRBJ2-1
v_gene: TRBV27
CDR3aa: CASSLSTTGGRNEQFF

j_gene: TRBJ1-5
v_gene: TRBV28
CDR3aa: CASSPRRGATNQPQHF

j_gene: TRBJ1-1
v_gene: TRBV29-1
CDR3aa: CSVVEQMNTEAFF

j_gene: TRBJ2-5
v_gene: TRBV7-9
CDR3aa: CASSFFDYRGSVETQYF

j_gene: TRBJ2-7
v_gene: TRBV3-1/TRBV3-2
CDR3aa: CASSQLEGRSEQYF

j_gene: TRBJ2-7
v_gene: TRBV5-1
CDR3aa: CASSQGSYEQYF

j_gene: TRBJ2-7
v_gene: TRBV6-5
CDR3aa: CASSRGRPYEQYF

j_gene: TRBJ2-3
v_gene: TRBV7-2
CDR3aa: CASSLTTSDTQYF

j_gene: TRBJ1-1
v_gene: TRBV19
CDR3aa: CASSIGDRGNTEAFF

j_gene: TRBJ2-5
v_gene: TRBV2
CDR3aa: CASSHDRVKLETQYF

j_gene: TRBJ2-3
v_gene: TRBV7-9
CDR3aa: CASSLAAADTQYF

j_gene: TRBJ1-2
v_gene: TRBV27
CDR3aa: CASRTGHGYTF

j_gene: TRBJ2-7
v_gene: TRBV7-8
CDR3aa: CASSFGTAYEQYF